This T cell receptor beta chain was captured by sequencing in a study of cytotoxic CD8 clonotypes in ibrutinib-treated CLL. As to this clone: Its target is not known.

Overall study results and limits: Treatment left the uncommon public clonotypes either contracted or stable in frequency.

Using immunoSEQ multiplex PCR, the repertoire was profiled, and TCRdb retains in-frame clones only, with some absent. This sample has over 120,000 clones; around three quarters occur once, and the top ten carry roughly 13%. TCR beta library input comprised roughly 2 micrograms of genomic DNA from cryopreserved PBMCs. CDR1 is SEHNR, CDR2 FQNEAQ, per germline (reference sequence). This CDR3 has 17 residues. V shed 1 base and J shed 0 bases, with 12 bases lying between them. The sample in question was PBMCs, obtained after 12 months of ibrutinib treatment. The chain has TRBV7-9 and TRBJ1-4; no firm D call. The sequence came from a human donor with chronic lymphocytic leukemia. CDR3 sequence reads: CASSLGRQVATNEKLFF. DNA of the CDR3: TGTGCCAGCAGCTTAGGTCGGCAGGTTGCAACTAATGAAAAACTGTTTTTT.